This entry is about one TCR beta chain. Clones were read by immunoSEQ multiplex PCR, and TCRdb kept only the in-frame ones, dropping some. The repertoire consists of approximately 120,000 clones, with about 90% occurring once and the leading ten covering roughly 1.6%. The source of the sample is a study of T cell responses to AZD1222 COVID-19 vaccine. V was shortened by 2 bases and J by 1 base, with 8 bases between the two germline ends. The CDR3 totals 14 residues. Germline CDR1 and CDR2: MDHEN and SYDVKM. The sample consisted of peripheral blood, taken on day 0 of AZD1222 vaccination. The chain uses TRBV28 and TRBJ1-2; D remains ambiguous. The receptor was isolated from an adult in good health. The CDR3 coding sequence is TGTGCCAGCAGTTTACACCAGCGTAACTATGGCTACACCTTC. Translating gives CASSLHQRNYGYTF.